One sample yielded the 15 T cell receptor beta chains listed below, sequenced in a study of CD4+ T cells in melanoma. Repertoires were generated with immunoSEQ multiplex PCR, while TCRdb's copy carries only in-frame clones and drops some. This sample has around 100,000 clones, with about 92% found just once. The sequenced material came from peripheral blood. These TCRs come from a human donor with melanoma.

The chain uses TRBV28 and TRBJ2-7; the match to TRBD2 covers 9 bases. Per the germline V gene, CDR1 is MDHEN and CDR2 is SYDVKM. The CDR3 has 15 residues. J gave up 4 bases and V 6 bases, and 10 bases lay outside the gene matches. The CDR3 spells CASREPAGGFYEQYF. The CDR3 bases are TGTGCCAGCAGGGAGCCAGCGGGAGGTTTTTACGAGCAGTACTTC.

This chain links TRBV27 with TRBJ2-1; D call uncertain. Germline assignment: CDR1 MNHEY and CDR2 SMNVEV (reference sequence). The CDR3 has 14 amino acids. V gave up 6 bases and J gave up 0 bases, with 9 bases separating them. CDR3 nucleotide sequence: TGTGCCAGCAGCTACTGGGACTCCTACAATGAGCAGTTCTTC. Amino acids: CASSYWDSYNEQFF.

This chain uses TRBV27 with TRBJ1-1, with D unclear. Trimming cost V 5 bases and J 1 base, with 11 bases left between them. The CDR3 loop spans 14 amino acids. The germline V gene encodes CDR1 MNHEY and CDR2 SMNVEV (reference sequence). The CDR3 DNA reads TGTGCCAGCAGTAGATTAGACGGGAACACTGAAGCTTTCTTT. Translation: CASSRLDGNTEAFF.

The chain combines TRBV4-1 with TRBJ2-4; D call uncertain. The CDR3 runs to 15 residues. Germline CDR1 reads MGHRA; CDR2 reads YSYEKL. Trimming took off 1 base at V and 7 bases at J, with 14 bases between the two ends. CDR3 nucleotides: TGCGCCAGCAGCCAAGCTCCTACCCTGGCGAACATTCAGTACTTC. Translating gives CASSQAPTLANIQYF.

The rearrangement links TRBV7-8 to TRBJ1-5; D gene ambiguous. The CDR3 length is 15 residues. Germline V gives CDR1 SGHVS, CDR2 FQNEAQ. V was shortened by 4 bases and J by 0 bases, with 10 bases between the two germline ends. This CDR3 reads CASSSALYSNQPQHF. DNA of the CDR3: TGTGCCAGCAGCTCCGCACTGTATAGCAATCAGCCCCAGCATTTT.

Here the CDR3 reads CSGVTDTQYF. DNA of the CDR3: TGCAGTGGGGTCACAGATACGCAGTATTTT. The rearrangement joins TRBV20-1 to TRBJ2-3; the D is unclear. CDR3 length equals 10 residues. V was shortened by 7 bases and J by 2 bases, with 4 bases between the two germline ends. CDR1 and CDR2 (germline): DFQATT, SNEGSKA (reference sequence).

This CDR3 is CASSVGGGQYNEQFF. The CDR3, as DNA: TGTGCCAGCAGCGTAGGGGGGGGACAGTACAATGAGCAGTTCTTC. The chain has TRBV9 and TRBJ2-1; D is tentatively TRBD1 or TRBD2 (7 bases each). Germline V CDR1 and CDR2: SGDLS, YYNGEE. The CDR3 spans 15 residues. V was cut by 0 bases and J by 4 bases, with 11 bases left in between.

The chain joins TRBV7-2 to TRBJ1-4; TRBD1 matches at 7 bases. The CDR3 sequence is 14 residues long. J gave up 8 bases and V 6 bases, and 9 bases lay outside the gene matches. CDR1 and CDR2 (germline): SGHTA, FQGNSA. This chain's CDR3 is CASRATGRSEKLFF. The CDR3 nucleotides read TGTGCCAGCAGGGCGACAGGGCGGTCCGAAAAACTGTTTTTT.

This chain connects TRBV28 to TRBJ2-7; 8 nucleotides agree with TRBD1. The germline V gene has CDR1 MDHEN and CDR2 SYDVKM. The CDR3 consists of 15 residues. V was pared by 7 bases and J by 5 bases, with 13 bases of the junction left unmatched. Here the CDR3 DNA reads TGTGCCAGCACCCCCCCTGGACAGGGATTAAACGAGCAGTACTTC. Translation: CASTPPGQGLNEQYF. The full variable domain, completed using reference TRBV28 and TRBJ2-7, is DVKVTQSSRYLVKRTGEKVFLECVQDMDHENMFWYRQDPGLGLRLIYFSYDVKMKEKGDIPEGYSVSREKKERFSLILESASTNQTSMYLCASTPPGQGLNEQYFGPGTRLTVT.

This clone was seen only once. V gene TRBV28 combines with J gene TRBJ2-5, with TRBD2 matching 7 bases. The CDR3 totals 15 residues. Germline-derived CDR1 and CDR2 are MDHEN and SYDVKM. V gave up 5 bases and J gave up 4 bases; unmatched junction bases: 10. CDR3 DNA: TGTGCCAGCAGTAAAAGCGGGGTCTACTTAGAGACCCAGTACTTC. Protein sequence: CASSKSGVYLETQYF.

The J gene is TRBJ2-2, the V gene TRBV7-6, with 8 nucleotides matching TRBD2. This CDR3 comprises 17 residues. Looked up from germline, CDR1 is SGHVS and CDR2 is FNYEAQ. V shed 5 bases, J shed 6 bases, and the junction held 14 bases outside the gene matches. CDR3 amino acids: CASSLSVSGGAAGELFF. CDR3 DNA sequence: TGTGCCAGCAGCCTATCTGTCAGCGGGGGTGCTGCCGGGGAGCTGTTTTTT.

This clone has only one observation. The chain has TRBV7-2 and TRBJ2-1; D is unresolved. V lost 5 bases and J lost 0, with 17 bases in between. The length of the CDR3 is 17 residues. Germline CDR1 is SGHTA and CDR2 is FQGNSA. CDR3 loop: CASSRFRDHSSYNEQFF. The CDR3 DNA follows: TGTGCCAGCAGCCGCTTTAGGGATCATAGCTCCTACAATGAGCAGTTCTTC.

The V call is TRBV11-3, the J call TRBJ2-1, with D perhaps matching TRBD1 or TRBD2 (5 bases each). Between the trimmed V and J ends, which lost 0 bases and 5 bases, there was a span of 11 bases. Germline CDR1 reads SGHNT; CDR2 reads YENEEA. The CDR3 has 15 amino acids. The CDR3 region is CASSLEGVGDNEQFF. The CDR3 DNA sequence: TGTGCCAGCAGCTTAGAGGGGGTAGGGGACAATGAGCAGTTCTTC.

The chain is built from TRBV4-1 and TRBJ2-5, with 13 bases aligning to TRBD2. Losses at the gene ends were 4 bases for V and 9 bases for J; bases not matched to a gene: 14. Germline V lookup: CDR1 MGHRA, CDR2 YSYEKL. The CDR3 contains 17 residues. This CDR3 is CASSPGLAGASLVAQYF. In nucleotides, the CDR3 is TGCGCCAGCAGCCCAGGACTAGCGGGAGCATCATTGGTAGCCCAGTACTTC.

The chain employs TRBV6-5 and TRBJ2-5; 12 positions match TRBD1. J lost 5 bases, V lost 5 bases, and 6 bases had no gene match. The V gene's germline CDR1 is MNHEY and CDR2 SVGAGI. This CDR3 comprises 15 residues. Written as DNA, the CDR3 is TGTGCCAGCAGTCCCGGGACAGGGGGCATGGAGACCCAGTACTTC. Protein product: CASSPGTGGMETQYF.